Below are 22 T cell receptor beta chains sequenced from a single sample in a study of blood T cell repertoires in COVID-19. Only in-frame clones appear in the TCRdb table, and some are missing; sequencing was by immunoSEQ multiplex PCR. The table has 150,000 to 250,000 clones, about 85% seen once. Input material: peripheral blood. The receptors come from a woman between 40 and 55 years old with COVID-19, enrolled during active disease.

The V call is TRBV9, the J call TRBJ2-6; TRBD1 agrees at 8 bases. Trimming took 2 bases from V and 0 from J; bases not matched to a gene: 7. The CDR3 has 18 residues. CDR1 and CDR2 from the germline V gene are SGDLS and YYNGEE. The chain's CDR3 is CASSVRTGPYSGANVLTF. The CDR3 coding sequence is TGTGCCAGCAGCGTGAGGACAGGGCCCTACTCTGGGGCCAACGTCCTGACTTTC.

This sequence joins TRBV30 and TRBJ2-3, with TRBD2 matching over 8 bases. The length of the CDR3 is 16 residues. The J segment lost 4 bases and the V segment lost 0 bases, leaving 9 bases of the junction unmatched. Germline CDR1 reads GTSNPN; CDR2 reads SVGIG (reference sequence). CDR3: CAWSVVAGSTSDTQYF. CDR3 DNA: TGTGCCTGGAGTGTAGTAGCGGGGTCCACATCAGATACGCAGTATTTT.

CDR3 loop: CASSQGQGRETQYF. CDR3 nucleotides: TGCGCCAGCAGCCAAGGACAGGGGAGGGAGACCCAGTACTTC. V and J are TRBV4-3 and TRBJ2-5, with TRBD1 matching 8 bases. Trimming cost V 1 base and J 5 bases; bases outside gene matches: 3. The CDR3 extends over 14 amino acids. Per the germline V gene, CDR1 is LGHNA and CDR2 is YSLEER.

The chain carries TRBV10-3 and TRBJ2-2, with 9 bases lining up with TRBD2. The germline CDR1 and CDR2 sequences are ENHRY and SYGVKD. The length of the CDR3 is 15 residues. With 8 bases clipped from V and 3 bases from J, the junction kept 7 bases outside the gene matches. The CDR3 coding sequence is TGTGCCATCCAGACTAGCGGTTTGGACACCGGGGAGCTGTTTTTT. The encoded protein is CAIQTSGLDTGELFF.

CDR3 sequence: CASSEQGGTGELFF. For the CDR3, the DNA is TGTGCCAGCTCGGAGCAGGGGGGCACCGGGGAGCTGTTTTTT. The chain recombines TRBV7-2 with TRBJ2-2, with D possibly being TRBD1 (7 bases). Germline V gene sequence: CDR1 SGHTA, CDR2 FQGNSA. V was shortened by 8 bases and J by 4 bases, with 14 bases between the two germline ends. The CDR3 sequence is 14 residues long.

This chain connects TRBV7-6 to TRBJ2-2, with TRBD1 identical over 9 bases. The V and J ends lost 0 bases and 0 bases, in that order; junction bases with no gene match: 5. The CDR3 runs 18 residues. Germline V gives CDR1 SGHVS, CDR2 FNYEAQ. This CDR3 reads CASSLAPRDRANTGELFF. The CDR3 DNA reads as TGTGCCAGCAGCTTAGCGCCCCGGGACAGGGCGAACACCGGGGAGCTGTTTTTT.

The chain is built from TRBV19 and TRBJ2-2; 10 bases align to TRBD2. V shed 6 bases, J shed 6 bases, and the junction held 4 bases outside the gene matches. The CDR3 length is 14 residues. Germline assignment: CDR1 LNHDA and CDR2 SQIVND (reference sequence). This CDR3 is CASRGTSVAGELFF. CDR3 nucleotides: TGTGCCAGTAGGGGGACTAGCGTGGCCGGGGAGCTGTTTTTT.

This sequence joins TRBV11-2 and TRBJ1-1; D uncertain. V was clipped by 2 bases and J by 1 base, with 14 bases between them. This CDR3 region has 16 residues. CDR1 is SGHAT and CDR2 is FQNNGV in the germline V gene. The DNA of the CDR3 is TGTGCCAGCAGCTTACGTTTCGGGGTAAGGAACACTGAAGCTTTCTTT. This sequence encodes CASSLRFGVRNTEAFF. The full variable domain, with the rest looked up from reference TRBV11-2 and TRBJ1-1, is EAGVAQSPRYKIIEKRQSVAFWCNPISGHATLYWYQQILGQGPKLLIQFQNNGVVDDSQLPKDRFSAERLKGVDSTLKIQPAKLEDSAVYLCASSLRFGVRNTEAFFGQGTRLTVV.

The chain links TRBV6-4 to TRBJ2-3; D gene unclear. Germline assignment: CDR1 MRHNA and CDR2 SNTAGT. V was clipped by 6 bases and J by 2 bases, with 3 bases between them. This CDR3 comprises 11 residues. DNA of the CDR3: TGTGCCAGCAGCCACACAGATACGCAGTATTTT. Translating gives CASSHTDTQYF.

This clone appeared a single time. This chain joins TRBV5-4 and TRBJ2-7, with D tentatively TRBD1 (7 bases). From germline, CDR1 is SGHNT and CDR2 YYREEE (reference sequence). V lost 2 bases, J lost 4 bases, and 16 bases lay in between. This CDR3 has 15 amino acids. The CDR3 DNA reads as TGTGCCAGCAGCTTCCGACAGGGAGGAGGTTACGAGCAGTACTTC. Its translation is CASSFRQGGGYEQYF.

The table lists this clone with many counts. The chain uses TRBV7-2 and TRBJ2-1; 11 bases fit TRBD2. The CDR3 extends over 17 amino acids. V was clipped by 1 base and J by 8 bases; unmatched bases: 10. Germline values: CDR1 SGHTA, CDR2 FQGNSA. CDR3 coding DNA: TGTGCCAGCAGCTTAGTGCAGTCACTAGCGGGAGAGGATGAGCAGTTCTTC. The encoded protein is CASSLVQSLAGEDEQFF.

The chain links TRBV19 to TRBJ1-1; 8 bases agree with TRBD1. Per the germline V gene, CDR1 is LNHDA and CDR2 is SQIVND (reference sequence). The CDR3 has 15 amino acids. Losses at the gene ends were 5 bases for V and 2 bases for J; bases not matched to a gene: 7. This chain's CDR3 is CASSPQDRVNTEAFF. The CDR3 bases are TGTGCCAGTAGTCCCCAGGACAGGGTTAACACTGAAGCTTTCTTT.

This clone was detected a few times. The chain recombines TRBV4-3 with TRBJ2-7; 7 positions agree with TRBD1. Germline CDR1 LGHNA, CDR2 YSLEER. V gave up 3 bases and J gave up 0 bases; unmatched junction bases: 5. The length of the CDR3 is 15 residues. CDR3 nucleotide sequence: TGCGCCAGCAGCCATTTGGACAGGTGCTCCTACGAGCAGTACTTC. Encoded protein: CASSHLDRCSYEQYF.

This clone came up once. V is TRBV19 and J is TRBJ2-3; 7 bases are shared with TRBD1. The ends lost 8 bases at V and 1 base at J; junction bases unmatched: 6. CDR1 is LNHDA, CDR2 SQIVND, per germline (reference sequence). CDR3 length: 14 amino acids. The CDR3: CASSRQGGTDTQYF. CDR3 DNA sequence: TGTGCCAGTTCACGACAGGGTGGCACAGATACGCAGTATTTT.

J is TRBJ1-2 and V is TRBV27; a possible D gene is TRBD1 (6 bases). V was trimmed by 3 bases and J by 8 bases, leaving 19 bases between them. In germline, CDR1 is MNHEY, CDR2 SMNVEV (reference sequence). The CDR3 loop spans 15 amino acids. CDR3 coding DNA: TGTGCCAGCAGTTTTGTCCAACAGGGAGGGGGAGGCTACACCTTC. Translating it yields CASSFVQQGGGGYTF.

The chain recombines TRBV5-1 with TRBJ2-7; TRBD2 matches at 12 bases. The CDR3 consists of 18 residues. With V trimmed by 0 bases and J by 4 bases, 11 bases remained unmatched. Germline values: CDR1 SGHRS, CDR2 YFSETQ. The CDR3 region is CASSLAESSGRAKYEQYF. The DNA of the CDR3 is TGCGCCAGCAGCTTGGCCGAGTCTAGCGGGAGGGCCAAGTACGAGCAGTACTTC.

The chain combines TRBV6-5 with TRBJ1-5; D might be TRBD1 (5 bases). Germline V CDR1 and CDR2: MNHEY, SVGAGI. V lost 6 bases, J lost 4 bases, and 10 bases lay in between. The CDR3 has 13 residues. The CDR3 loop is CASRGRGNQPQHF. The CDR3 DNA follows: TGTGCCAGCAGAGGGAGGGGAAATCAGCCCCAGCATTTT.

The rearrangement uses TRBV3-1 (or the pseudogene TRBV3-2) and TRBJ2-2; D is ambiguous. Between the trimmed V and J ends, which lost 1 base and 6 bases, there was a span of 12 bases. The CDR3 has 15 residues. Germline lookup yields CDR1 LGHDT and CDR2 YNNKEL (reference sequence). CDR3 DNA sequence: TGTGCCAGCAGCCAAGTGCGGCTTTCATCCGGGGAGCTGTTTTTT. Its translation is CASSQVRLSSGELFF.

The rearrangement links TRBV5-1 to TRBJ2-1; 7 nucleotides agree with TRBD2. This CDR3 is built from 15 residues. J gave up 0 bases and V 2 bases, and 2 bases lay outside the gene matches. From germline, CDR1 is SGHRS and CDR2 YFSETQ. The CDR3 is CASSFGGGSYNEQFF. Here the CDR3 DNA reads TGCGCCAGCAGCTTCGGCGGGGGCTCCTACAATGAGCAGTTCTTC.

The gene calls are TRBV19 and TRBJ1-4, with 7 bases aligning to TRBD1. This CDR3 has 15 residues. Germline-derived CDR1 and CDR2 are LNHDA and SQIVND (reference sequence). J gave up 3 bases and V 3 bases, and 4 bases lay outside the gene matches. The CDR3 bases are TGTGCCAGTAGTATCTGGGGACAGTCTAATGAAAAACTGTTTTTT. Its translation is CASSIWGQSNEKLFF.

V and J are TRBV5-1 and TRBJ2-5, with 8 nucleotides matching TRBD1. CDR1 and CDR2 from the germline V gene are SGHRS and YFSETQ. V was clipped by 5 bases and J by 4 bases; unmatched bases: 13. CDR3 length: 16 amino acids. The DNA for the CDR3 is TGCGCCAGCAGACCTAGGACAGGGTATACTAGAGAGACCCAGTACTTC. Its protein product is CASRPRTGYTRETQYF.

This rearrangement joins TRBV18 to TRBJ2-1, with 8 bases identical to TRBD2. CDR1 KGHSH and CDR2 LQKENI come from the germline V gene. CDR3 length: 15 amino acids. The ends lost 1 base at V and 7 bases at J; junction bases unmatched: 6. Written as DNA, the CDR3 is TGTGCCAGCTCACCACTAGCGGGACTGTTGAATGAGCAGTTCTTC. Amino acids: CASSPLAGLLNEQFF.